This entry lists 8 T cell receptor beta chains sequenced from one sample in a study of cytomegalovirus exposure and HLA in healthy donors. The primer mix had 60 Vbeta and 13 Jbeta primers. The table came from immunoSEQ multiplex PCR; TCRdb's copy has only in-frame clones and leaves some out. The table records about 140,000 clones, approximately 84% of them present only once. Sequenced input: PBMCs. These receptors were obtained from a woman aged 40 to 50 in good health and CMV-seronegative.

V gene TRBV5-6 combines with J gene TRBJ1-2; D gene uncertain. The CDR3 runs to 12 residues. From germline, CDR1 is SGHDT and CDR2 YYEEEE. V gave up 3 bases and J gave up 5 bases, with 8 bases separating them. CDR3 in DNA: TGTGCCAGCAGCTCGGGAGAGTATGGCTACACCTTC. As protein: CASSSGEYGYTF.

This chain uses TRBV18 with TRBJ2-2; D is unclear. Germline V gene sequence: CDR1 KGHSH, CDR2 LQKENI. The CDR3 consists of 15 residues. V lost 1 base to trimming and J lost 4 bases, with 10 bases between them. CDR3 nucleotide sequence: TGTGCCAGCTCACCACAACAGCCTCCCACCGGGGAGCTGTTTTTT. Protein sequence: CASSPQQPPTGELFF.

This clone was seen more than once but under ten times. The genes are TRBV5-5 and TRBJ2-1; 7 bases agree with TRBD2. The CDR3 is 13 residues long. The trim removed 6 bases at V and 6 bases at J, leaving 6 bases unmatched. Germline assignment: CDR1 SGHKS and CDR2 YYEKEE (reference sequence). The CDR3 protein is CASIGDYRNEQFF. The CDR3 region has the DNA TGTGCCAGCATAGGGGACTACCGCAATGAGCAGTTCTTC.

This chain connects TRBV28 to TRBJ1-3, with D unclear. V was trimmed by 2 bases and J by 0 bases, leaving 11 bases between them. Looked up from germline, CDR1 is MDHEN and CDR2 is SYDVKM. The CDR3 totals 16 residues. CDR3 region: CASSLLPKSSGNTIYF. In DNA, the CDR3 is TGTGCCAGCAGTTTACTGCCAAAGAGCTCTGGAAACACCATATATTTT.

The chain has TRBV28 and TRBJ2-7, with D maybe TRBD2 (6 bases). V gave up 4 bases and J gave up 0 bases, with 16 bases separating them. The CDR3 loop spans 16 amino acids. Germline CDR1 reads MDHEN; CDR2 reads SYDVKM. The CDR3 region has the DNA TGTGCCAGCAGTTACGACCCCCAGGAGGGCTCCTACGAGCAGTACTTC. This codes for CASSYDPQEGSYEQYF.

CDR3 nucleotide sequence: TGTGCCAGCAGTTCAGGGGGCGCGAGGGGCTACACCTTC. As protein: CASSSGGARGYTF. The gene calls are TRBV6-5 and TRBJ1-2; 8 nucleotides agree with TRBD1. V was clipped by 4 bases and J by 8 bases; unmatched bases: 6. This CDR3 region has 13 residues. Germline V gene data show CDR1 as MNHEY and CDR2 as SVGAGI.

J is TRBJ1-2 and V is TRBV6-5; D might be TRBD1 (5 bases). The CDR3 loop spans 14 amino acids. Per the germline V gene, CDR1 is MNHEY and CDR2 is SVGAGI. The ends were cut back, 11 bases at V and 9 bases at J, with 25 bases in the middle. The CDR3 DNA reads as TGTGCCGCCGAGACTTTGACAGTCGGGGGTAGCTACACCTTC. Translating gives CAAETLTVGGSYTF.

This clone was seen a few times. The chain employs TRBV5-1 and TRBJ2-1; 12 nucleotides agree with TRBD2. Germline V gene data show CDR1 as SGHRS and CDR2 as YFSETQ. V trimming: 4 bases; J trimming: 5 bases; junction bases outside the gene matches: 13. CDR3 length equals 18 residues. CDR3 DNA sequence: TGCGCCAGCAGCCCCCGGGCTAGCGGGAGGGCCGTTAACAATGAGCAGTTCTTC. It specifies CASSPRASGRAVNNEQFF. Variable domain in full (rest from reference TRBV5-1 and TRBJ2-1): KAGVTQTPRYLIKTRGQQVTLSCSPISGHRSVSWYQQTPGQGLQFLFEYFSETQRNKGNFPGRFSGRQFSNSRSEMNVSTLELGDSALYLCASSPRASGRAVNNEQFFGPGTRLTVL.